What follows describes a single T cell receptor beta chain. TCRdb's copy holds only in-frame clones and misses some; the assay was immunoSEQ multiplex PCR. The table lists 100,000 or so clones, about 89% of them singletons. The entry originates in a study of blood T cell repertoires in COVID-19. The germline V gene encodes CDR1 LNHDA and CDR2 SQIVND (reference sequence). This CDR3 comprises 15 residues. V was pared by 4 bases and J by 2 bases, with 12 bases between. Sequenced sample: peripheral blood. The source is a woman aged 25 to 45 with acute or convalescent COVID-19. This rearrangement joins TRBV19 to TRBJ2-1, with D unresolved. CDR3 coding DNA: TGTGCCAGTAGTAAGGCAGGCGAACCCTACAATGAGCAGTTCTTC. It specifies CASSKAGEPYNEQFF.